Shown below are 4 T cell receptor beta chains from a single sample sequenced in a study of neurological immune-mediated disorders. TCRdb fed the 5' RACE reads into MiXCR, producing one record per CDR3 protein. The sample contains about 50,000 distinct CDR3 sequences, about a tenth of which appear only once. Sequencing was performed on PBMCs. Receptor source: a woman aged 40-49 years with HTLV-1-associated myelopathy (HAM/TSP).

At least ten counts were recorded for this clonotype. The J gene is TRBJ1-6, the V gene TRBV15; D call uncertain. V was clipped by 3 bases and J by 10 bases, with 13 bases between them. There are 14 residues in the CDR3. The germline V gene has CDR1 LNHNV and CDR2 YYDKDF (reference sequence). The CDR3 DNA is TGTGCCACCAGCAGTTCTAAAGAAGTATCACCCCTCCACTTT. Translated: CATSSSKEVSPLHF.

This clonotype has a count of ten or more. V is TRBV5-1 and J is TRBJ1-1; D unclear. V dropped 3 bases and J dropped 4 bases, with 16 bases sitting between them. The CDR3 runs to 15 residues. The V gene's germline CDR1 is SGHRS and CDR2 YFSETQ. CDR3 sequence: CASSSMAGLGTEAFF. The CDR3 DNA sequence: TGCGCCAGCAGCTCCATGGCGGGGTTGGGCACTGAAGCTTTCTTT.

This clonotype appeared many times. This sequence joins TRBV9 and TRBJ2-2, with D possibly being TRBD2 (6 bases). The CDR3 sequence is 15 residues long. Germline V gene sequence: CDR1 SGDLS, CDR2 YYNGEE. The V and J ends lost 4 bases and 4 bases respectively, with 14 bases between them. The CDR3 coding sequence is TGTGCCAGCAGCCAGAGACTAGATTCCACCGGGGAGCTGTTTTTT. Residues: CASSQRLDSTGELFF.

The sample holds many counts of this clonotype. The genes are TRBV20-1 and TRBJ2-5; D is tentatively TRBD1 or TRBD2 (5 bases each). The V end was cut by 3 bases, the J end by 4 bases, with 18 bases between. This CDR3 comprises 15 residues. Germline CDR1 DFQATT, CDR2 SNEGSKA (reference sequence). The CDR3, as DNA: TGCAGTGCTAGTGCCGGGACCCCAGAGCGAGAGACCCAGTACTTC. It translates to CSASAGTPERETQYF.